The 28 T cell receptor beta chains listed next were all sequenced from one sample in a study of OX40 agonist ivuxolimab in advanced cancers. Using immunoSEQ multiplex PCR, the repertoire was profiled, and TCRdb retains in-frame clones only, with some absent. Here the sample spans some 58,000 clones, roughly 85% being singletons. The sequencing used CD4+ or CD8+ T cells sorted from blood, collected in a trial of the OX40 agonist ivuxolimab. These receptors were collected from an adult with an advanced solid tumor such as melanoma, head and neck, liver or kidney cancer.

The chain has TRBV5-1 and TRBJ2-5; 7 nucleotides match TRBD1. TRBJ2-7 matches the DNA end more closely, so the J call is doubtful. The CDR3 runs to 15 residues. The germline V gene encodes CDR1 SGHRS and CDR2 YFSETQ. CDR3 sequence reads: CASSLGQGVSYEQYF. The CDR3 DNA is TGCGCCAGCAGCTTGGGACAGGGAGTATCCTACGAGCAGTACTTC.

J is TRBJ2-2 and V is TRBV5-4, with 9 nucleotides matching TRBD1. Germline V lookup: CDR1 SGHNT, CDR2 YYREEE (reference sequence). This CDR3 is 15 amino acids long. Trimming at V came to 4 bases and at J to 4 bases, leaving 5 bases not matched to a gene. The CDR3 DNA follows: TGTGCCAGCAGCCCCACAGGGGGCCTCACCGGGGAGCTGTTTTTT. Translating gives CASSPTGGLTGELFF. The full variable domain, with the rest looked up from reference TRBV5-4 and TRBJ2-2, is ETGVTQSPTHLIKTRGQQVTLRCSSQSGHNTVSWYQQALGQGPQFIFQYYREEENGRGNFPPRFSGLQFPNYSSELNVNALELDDSALYLCASSPTGGLTGELFFGEGSRLTVL.

The chain links TRBV4-2 to TRBJ1-1; 7 nucleotides agree with TRBD1. Germline V CDR1 and CDR2: LGHNA, YNFKEQ. The CDR3 length is 13 residues. The V gene end was trimmed by 1 base and the J gene end by 6 bases; junction bases not matched to a gene: 2. The CDR3 reads CASSQGTGAEAFF. The DNA for the CDR3 is TGTGCCAGCAGCCAAGGGACAGGTGCTGAAGCTTTCTTT.

The chain joins TRBV4-1 to TRBJ2-2; D is unresolved. V lost 3 bases to trimming and J lost 5 bases, with 16 bases between them. Germline CDR1 is MGHRA and CDR2 is YSYEKL. The length of the CDR3 is 16 residues. The DNA for the CDR3 is TGCGCCAGCAGCCACTCCACTGGGCTAACGACCGGGGAGCTGTTTTTT. This sequence encodes CASSHSTGLTTGELFF.

CDR3 sequence: CASSLSTGTTGELFF. The CDR3 DNA reads TGCGCCAGCAGCTTGTCGACGGGAACCACCGGGGAGCTGTTTTTT. The chain carries TRBV5-1 and TRBJ2-2; D might be TRBD2 (5 bases). V gave up 1 base and J gave up 4 bases, with 11 bases separating them. This CDR3 region has 15 residues. Germline CDR1 reads SGHRS; CDR2 reads YFSETQ. Supplemented by reference TRBV5-1 and TRBJ2-2, the full variable domain reads KAGVTQTPRYLIKTRGQQVTLSCSPISGHRSVSWYQQTPGQGLQFLFEYFSETQRNKGNFPGRFSGRQFSNSRSEMNVSTLELGDSALYLCASSLSTGTTGELFFGEGSRLTVL.

This clone has a handful of counts. The chain couples TRBV28 to TRBJ2-1; 7 bases line up with TRBD2. The J segment lost 15 bases and the V segment lost 10 bases, leaving 12 bases of the junction unmatched. There are 11 residues in the CDR3. Germline V gene data show CDR1 as MDHEN and CDR2 as SYDVKM. The CDR3 here is CATRGEPSAFF. The CDR3 DNA follows: TGTGCCACCCGGGGGGAACCTAGCGCGTTCTTC.

The rearrangement uses TRBV7-2 and TRBJ1-5; D gene uncertain. The CDR3 has 15 residues. Germline V gene lookup returns CDR1 SGHTA and CDR2 FQGNSA. Trimming cost V 5 bases and J 1 base, with 12 bases left between them. The CDR3 region is CASSKSVRSNQPQHF. The CDR3 nucleotides read TGTGCCAGCAGCAAAAGTGTCAGAAGCAATCAGCCCCAGCATTTT.

The chain joins TRBV14 to TRBJ2-4; TRBD2 might be the D (5 bases). The CDR3 has 15 amino acids. The V end was cut by 0 bases, the J end by 2 bases, with 8 bases between. Germline V gene sequence: CDR1 SGHDN, CDR2 FVKESK. The CDR3 nucleotides are TGTGCCAGCAGCCAAGATGAGGGAACCAAAAACATTCAGTACTTC. This translates into CASSQDEGTKNIQYF.

Only a few counts were recorded for this clone. The chain has TRBV15 and TRBJ2-5; D not certain. Deletions cut 1 base from V and 7 bases from J, with 16 bases between. CDR1 LNHNV and CDR2 YYDKDF come from the germline V gene (reference sequence). The length of the CDR3 is 15 residues. In DNA, the CDR3 is TGTGCCACCAGCAGAGCTTCGGGTCAAACGGGGACCCAGTACTTC. Translated: CATSRASGQTGTQYF.

The chain recombines TRBV6-6 with TRBJ2-1, with 10 bases identical to TRBD2. This CDR3 contains 15 residues. Per the germline V gene, CDR1 is MNHNY and CDR2 is SVGAGI (reference sequence). V shed 6 bases, J shed 4 bases, and the junction held 6 bases outside the gene matches. CDR3 amino acids: CASRQTSGVYNEQFF. In DNA form, the CDR3 reads TGTGCCAGCAGACAAACTAGCGGGGTATACAATGAGCAGTTCTTC.

This chain links TRBV18 with TRBJ2-1; 10 bases are a match to TRBD1. The trim removed 3 bases at V and 4 bases at J, leaving 6 bases unmatched. CDR3 size: 16 residues. From germline, CDR1 is KGHSH and CDR2 LQKENI. CDR3 nucleotides: TGTGCCAGCTCACCGAGACAGGGGGCGAAGTACAATGAGCAGTTCTTC. It encodes CASSPRQGAKYNEQFF.

The J gene is TRBJ2-5, the V gene TRBV5-6; TRBD2 matches at 11 bases. V shed 8 bases and J 4 bases; nucleotides not matched to a gene: 7. The CDR3 contains 14 residues. The germline V gene encodes CDR1 SGHDT and CDR2 YYEEEE. This CDR3 is CASSGRAFRETQYF. CDR3 sequence (DNA): TGTGCCAGTAGCGGGAGGGCCTTCCGAGAGACCCAGTACTTC.

The V call is TRBV28, the J call TRBJ2-7, with 10 bases matching TRBD2. The ends lost 7 bases at V and 3 bases at J; junction bases unmatched: 6. Germline V gene lookup returns CDR1 MDHEN and CDR2 SYDVKM. The CDR3 contains 14 residues. CDR3 protein: CASTQGTSVYEQYF. The CDR3 nucleotides read TGTGCCAGCACCCAAGGGACTAGCGTCTACGAGCAGTACTTC.

As DNA, the CDR3 is TGTGCCAGCTCACCCGACTCTCGGGCTATGAACACTGAAGCTTTCTTT. Protein sequence: CASSPDSRAMNTEAFF. The chain is built from TRBV18 and TRBJ1-1, with unresolved D. This CDR3 contains 16 residues. Germline V gene data show CDR1 as KGHSH and CDR2 as LQKENI. Deletions cut 3 bases from V and 0 bases from J, with 14 bases between.

This chain links TRBV5-4 with TRBJ2-5, with TRBD1 matching 8 bases. This CDR3 contains 16 residues. Germline trimming cut 5 bases from V and 7 bases from J; bases unmatched to any gene: 16. Per the germline V gene, CDR1 is SGHNT and CDR2 is YYREEE (reference sequence). The CDR3 DNA sequence: TGTGCCAGCAGTAGAGACCTGACAGGGGAGGATGGGACCCAGTACTTC. It yields the protein CASSRDLTGEDGTQYF. Full variable domain (outside the CDR3, taken from reference TRBV5-4 and TRBJ2-5): ETGVTQSPTHLIKTRGQQVTLRCSSQSGHNTVSWYQQALGQGPQFIFQYYREEENGRGNFPPRFSGLQFPNYSSELNVNALELDDSALYLCASSRDLTGEDGTQYFGPGTRLLVL.

In this sample, this clone turned up once. V and J are TRBV5-1 and TRBJ2-2, with TRBD1 identical over 7 bases. Germline V lookup: CDR1 SGHRS, CDR2 YFSETQ. Trimming at V came to 7 bases and at J to 5 bases, leaving 17 bases not matched to a gene. This CDR3 contains 17 residues. The CDR3 DNA is TGCGCCAGCGCCGGGCCCTCGGACAGGAAGGGGACCGGGGAGCTGTTTTTT. Its protein is CASAGPSDRKGTGELFF.

The chain couples TRBV6-5 to TRBJ2-1, with 8 bases matching TRBD2. The CDR3 is 14 residues long. V shed 6 bases, J shed 8 bases, and the junction held 9 bases outside the gene matches. Looked up from germline, CDR1 is MNHEY and CDR2 is SVGAGI. The CDR3 loop is CASSKPGLGDEQFF. The CDR3 nucleotides read TGTGCCAGCAGCAAGCCGGGACTAGGAGATGAGCAGTTCTTC.

This chain uses TRBV28 with TRBJ2-7; D uncertain. Per the germline V gene, CDR1 is MDHEN and CDR2 is SYDVKM. Trimming cost V 2 bases and J 3 bases, with 5 bases left between them. The CDR3 extends over 12 amino acids. CDR3 bases: TGTGCCAGCAGTTTACAGCTCTACGAGCAGTACTTC. Protein: CASSLQLYEQYF.

The chain carries TRBV7-3 and TRBJ1-1; D remains unclear. The CDR3 has 13 residues. Germline loops: CDR1 SGHTA, CDR2 FQGTGA. V was pared by 5 bases and J by 5 bases, with 12 bases between. CDR3 region: CASSRTAWTEAFF. CDR3 in DNA: TGTGCCAGCAGCCGAACGGCCTGGACTGAAGCTTTCTTT.

The V and J genes are TRBV2 and TRBJ1-2; possibly TRBD1 for D (5 bases). The V gene lost 4 bases and the J gene lost 7 bases, with 10 bases spanning the gap. The germline V gene encodes CDR1 SNHLY and CDR2 FYNNEI. The CDR3 runs to 12 residues. Here the CDR3 reads CASSGQLRGYTF. DNA of the CDR3: TGTGCCAGCAGTGGACAGTTACGTGGCTACACCTTC.

J is TRBJ1-1 and V is TRBV7-9; D unresolved. V lost 5 bases to trimming and J lost 2 bases, with 15 bases between them. The CDR3 contains 15 residues. CDR1 and CDR2 from the germline V gene are SEHNR and FQNEAQ (reference sequence). The DNA for the CDR3 is TGTGCCAGCAGCCCCCCGTTATTTCAAAACACTGAAGCTTTCTTT. Translation: CASSPPLFQNTEAFF. The variable domain in full, completed from reference TRBV7-9 and TRBJ1-1, reads DTGVSQNPRHKITKRGQNVTFRCDPISEHNRLYWYRQTLGQGPEFLTYFQNEAQLEKSRLLSDRFSAERPKGSFSTLEIQRTEQGDSAMYLCASSPPLFQNTEAFFGQGTRLTVV.

The chain recombines TRBV9 with TRBJ2-2, with TRBD1 matching over 12 bases. Germline V gives CDR1 SGDLS, CDR2 YYNGEE. The trim removed 3 bases at V and 6 bases at J, leaving 6 bases unmatched. This CDR3 spans 16 amino acids. Here the CDR3 DNA reads TGTGCCAGCAGCGGACCGGGACAGGGGGCTCCCGGGGAGCTGTTTTTT. Protein sequence: CASSGPGQGAPGELFF.

The chain employs TRBV20-1 and TRBJ1-1; D not certain. Trimming removed 2 bases from V and 8 bases from J, with 6 bases in between. CDR1 DFQATT and CDR2 SNEGSKA come from the germline V gene (reference sequence). This CDR3 spans 10 amino acids. CDR3 sequence (DNA): TGCAGTGCTAGATTACAGGAAGCTTTCTTT. This translates into CSARLQEAFF.

This clone has only a few counts. The rearrangement uses TRBV6-5 and TRBJ1-5, with D unclear. V was trimmed by 4 bases and J by 6 bases, leaving 10 bases between them. This CDR3 comprises 13 residues. The germline V gene encodes CDR1 MNHEY and CDR2 SVGAGI. CDR3 in amino acids: CASSSGRGQPQHF. Here the CDR3 DNA reads TGTGCCAGCAGTTCCGGGAGAGGTCAGCCCCAGCATTTT.

This clone was observed a few times. The chain is built from TRBV6-6 and TRBJ1-1; the D gene is possibly TRBD1 (5 bases). CDR1 is MNHNY, CDR2 SVGAGI, per germline (reference sequence). V lost 8 bases, J lost 0 bases, and 16 bases lay in between. The CDR3 contains 15 residues. Here the CDR3 DNA reads TGTGCCAGCCAACGAGGGGCCCAAATGAACACTGAAGCTTTCTTT. Residues: CASQRGAQMNTEAFF.

This chain links TRBV30 with TRBJ1-1; a weak D match, TRBD1 (6 bases). V lost 0 bases to trimming and J lost 2 bases, with 16 bases between them. The germline gives CDR1 GTSNPN, CDR2 SVGIG (reference sequence). The CDR3 sequence is 16 residues long. CDR3 nucleotides: TGTGCCTGGAGTGTAACAGGGCTTAGGCCTAACACTGAAGCTTTCTTT. This encodes CAWSVTGLRPNTEAFF.

The chain employs TRBV19 and TRBJ2-7; TRBD1 matches 8 bases. V shed 4 bases and J 4 bases; nucleotides not matched to a gene: 24. CDR3 length: 20 residues. Germline V gives CDR1 LNHDA, CDR2 SQIVND (reference sequence). In DNA form, the CDR3 reads TGTGCCAGTAGTACCCCCTTCCTTCAGATGACAGGGGACGCCCTTTACGAGCAGTACTTC. The encoded protein is CASSTPFLQMTGDALYEQYF.

V gene TRBV30 combines with J gene TRBJ1-1; no clear D gene. This CDR3 region has 13 residues. Trimming removed 4 bases from V and 1 base from J, with 10 bases in between. Germline values: CDR1 GTSNPN, CDR2 SVGIG (reference sequence). The CDR3 region has the DNA TGTGCCTGGAACGCCCTGGGGAACACTGAAGCTTTCTTT. Protein product: CAWNALGNTEAFF.